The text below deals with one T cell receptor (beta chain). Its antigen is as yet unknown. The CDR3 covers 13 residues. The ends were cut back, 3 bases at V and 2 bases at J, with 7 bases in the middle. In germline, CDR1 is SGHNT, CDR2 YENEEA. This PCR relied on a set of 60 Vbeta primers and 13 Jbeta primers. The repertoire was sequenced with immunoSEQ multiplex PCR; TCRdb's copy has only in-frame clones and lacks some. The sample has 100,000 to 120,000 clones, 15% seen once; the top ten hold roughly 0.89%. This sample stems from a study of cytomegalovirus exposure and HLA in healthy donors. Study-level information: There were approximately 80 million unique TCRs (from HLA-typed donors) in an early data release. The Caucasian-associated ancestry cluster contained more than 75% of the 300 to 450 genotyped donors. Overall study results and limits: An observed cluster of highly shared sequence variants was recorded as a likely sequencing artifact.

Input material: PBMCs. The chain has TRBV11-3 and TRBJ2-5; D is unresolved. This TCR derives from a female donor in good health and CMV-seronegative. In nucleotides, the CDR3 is TGTGCCAGCAGCTTGGAACAGCAAGAGACCCAGTACTTC. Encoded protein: CASSLEQQETQYF.